These 15 T cell receptor beta chains came from one sample sequenced in a study of blood T cell repertoires in COVID-19. The assay was immunoSEQ multiplex PCR, and TCRdb's table has in-frame clones only and misses some. The data show 99,000 or so clones, approximately 88% seen once. Material: peripheral blood. The receptors come from a human donor in a cohort sampled during active COVID-19.

The rearrangement uses TRBV19 and TRBJ1-2, with TRBD1 as a possible D gene (6 bases). Per the germline V gene, CDR1 is LNHDA and CDR2 is SQIVND (reference sequence). The CDR3 contains 13 residues. Trimming removed 7 bases from V and 4 bases from J, with 13 bases in between. In DNA form, the CDR3 reads TGTGCCAGTACCCCACCAGGGGTCTATGGCTACACCTTC. Translated: CASTPPGVYGYTF.

The chain has TRBV6-2 or TRBV6-3 and TRBJ2-3; D might be TRBD2 (5 bases). V was cut by 5 bases and J by 3 bases, with 21 bases left in between. CDR1 and CDR2 from the germline V gene are MNHEY and SVGEGT. The CDR3 is 17 residues long. CDR3: CASSAPSRLRGTDTQYF. In DNA form, the CDR3 reads TGTGCCAGCAGTGCTCCCTCCCGGCTAAGAGGGACAGATACGCAGTATTTT.

As for this clone: In the same sample, other DNA sequences code for this CDR3. The J gene is TRBJ1-2, the V gene TRBV6-1, with 11 bases matching TRBD1. Germline V gene data show CDR1 as MNHNS and CDR2 as SASEGT. V lost 0 bases and J lost 2; bases outside the gene matches: 5. The CDR3 length is 17 residues. CDR3 DNA sequence: TGTGCCAGCAGTGAAGCGTTGGGGACAGGGGGGAACTATGGCTACACCTTC. Protein product: CASSEALGTGGNYGYTF.

This chain joins TRBV5-6 and TRBJ1-4, with 9 bases identical to TRBD1. With 2 bases clipped from V and 8 bases from J, the junction kept 10 bases outside the gene matches. The CDR3 is made up of 16 amino acids. The germline CDR1 and CDR2 sequences are SGHDT and YYEEEE. CDR3 amino acids: CASSFSGTGIGEKLFF. In nucleotides, the CDR3 is TGTGCCAGCAGCTTCTCCGGGACAGGGATTGGAGAAAAACTGTTTTTT.

The chain couples TRBV3-1 (or the pseudogene TRBV3-2) to TRBJ2-3; 11 nucleotides agree with TRBD2. V gave up 1 base and J gave up 2 bases; unmatched junction bases: 2. Germline CDR1 and CDR2: LGHDT and YNNKEL (reference sequence). CDR3 size: 16 residues. The chain's CDR3 is CASSQATSGVTDTQYF. The DNA for the CDR3 is TGTGCCAGCAGCCAAGCGACTAGCGGGGTCACAGATACGCAGTATTTT.

This clone has a single count. The rearrangement links TRBV15 to TRBJ1-1; D may be TRBD1 (5 bases). Germline V CDR1 and CDR2: LNHNV, YYDKDF (reference sequence). Trimming removed 5 bases at V and 2 bases at J, with 9 bases between. The CDR3 consists of 13 residues. The CDR3 protein is CATSEQVNTEAFF. The CDR3 nucleotides are TGTGCCACCAGCGAACAGGTAAACACTGAAGCTTTCTTT.

This chain connects TRBV9 to TRBJ2-1; D gene unclear. Per germline, CDR1 SGDLS and CDR2 YYNGEE. With 0 bases removed from V and 5 bases from J, the gap between germline ends came to 3 bases. The CDR3 is 12 residues long. CDR3 protein: CASSVADNEQFF. The DNA for the CDR3 is TGTGCCAGCAGCGTAGCCGACAATGAGCAGTTCTTC.

This clone was picked up a small number of times. J is TRBJ2-1 and V is TRBV7-9; TRBD1 is a possible D gene (5 bases). CDR1 SEHNR and CDR2 FQNEAQ come from the germline V gene (reference sequence). CDR3 length: 15 residues. Trimming stripped 4 bases from V and 4 bases from J, with 14 bases between. CDR3 nucleotide sequence: TGTGCCAGCAGCTCCCCAGCCAGGGCTTACAATGAGCAGTTCTTC. It codes for CASSSPARAYNEQFF.

This chain links TRBV6-2 or TRBV6-3 with TRBJ2-1; TRBD2 matches 9 bases. CDR1 is MNHEY and CDR2 is SVGEGT in the germline V gene. V was clipped by 4 bases and J by 6 bases; unmatched bases: 7. The CDR3 has 15 amino acids. CDR3 amino acids: CASSSAGGPGNEQFF. CDR3 DNA: TGTGCCAGCAGTTCGGCGGGGGGGCCCGGCAATGAGCAGTTCTTC.

V and J are TRBV4-2 and TRBJ1-6; a possible D gene is TRBD1 (6 bases). This CDR3 region has 20 residues. Germline loops: CDR1 LGHNA, CDR2 YNFKEQ. Between the trimmed V and J ends, which lost 6 bases and 0 bases, there was a span of 24 bases. The CDR3 region has the DNA TGTGCCAGCAGTCTCAAACCCGGGACACGAGAACGCTCCTATAATTCACCCCTCCACTTT. It codes for CASSLKPGTRERSYNSPLHF.

V is TRBV7-8 and J is TRBJ1-6; possible D gene TRBD1, 5 bases. Per the germline V gene, CDR1 is SGHVS and CDR2 is FQNEAQ. With 5 bases removed from V and 3 bases from J, the gap between germline ends came to 8 bases. The CDR3 is 14 residues long. The CDR3 reads CASSPDSYNSPLHF. DNA for the CDR3: TGTGCCAGCAGCCCTGACAGCTATAATTCACCCCTCCACTTT.

The chain links TRBV19 to TRBJ2-1, with 9 bases that match TRBD2. Unmatched junction bases numbered 7, after V lost 4 bases and J lost 6 bases. Germline-derived CDR1 and CDR2 are LNHDA and SQIVND (reference sequence). The CDR3 is 15 amino acids. CDR3 loop: CASSTVAGAFNEQFF. The CDR3 coding sequence is TGTGCCAGTAGTACTGTAGCGGGAGCGTTCAATGAGCAGTTCTTC.

The CDR3 loop is CASSIDQRRVYEQYF. In DNA, the CDR3 is TGTGCCAGTAGTATAGATCAGCGGAGGGTCTACGAGCAGTACTTC. This rearrangement joins TRBV19 to TRBJ2-7; a weak D match, TRBD2 (6 bases). CDR1 is LNHDA and CDR2 is SQIVND in the germline V gene (reference sequence). The CDR3 sequence is 15 residues long. V lost 0 bases and J 3 bases, leaving 12 bases between the germline ends. The full variable domain, rest sourced from reference TRBV19 and TRBJ2-7, is DGGITQSPKYLFRKEGQNVTLSCEQNLNHDAMYWYRQDPGQGLRLIYYSQIVNDFQKGDIAEGYSVSREKKESFPLTVTSAQKNPTAFYLCASSIDQRRVYEQYFGPGTRLTVT.

This clone appeared a single time. The chain employs TRBV28 and TRBJ2-1; TRBD2 matches 8 bases. Germline CDR1 reads MDHEN; CDR2 reads SYDVKM. V trimming: 1 base; J trimming: 0 bases; junction bases outside the gene matches: 5. This CDR3 spans 17 amino acids. The CDR3 DNA reads as TGTGCCAGCAGTTTATCCCCACTAGCGGCCTCCTACAATGAGCAGTTCTTC. Translated, it gives CASSLSPLAASYNEQFF.

The sample holds a few counts of this clone. The chain is built from TRBV7-9 and TRBJ1-1; D remains ambiguous. Germline CDR1 is SEHNR and CDR2 is FQNEAQ (reference sequence). CDR3 length equals 15 residues. V was shortened by 5 bases and J by 3 bases, with 16 bases between the two germline ends. The CDR3 loop is CASSPNRLYDTEAFF. As DNA, the CDR3 is TGTGCCAGCAGCCCTAATCGTCTTTATGACACTGAAGCTTTCTTT.